This TCR beta chain is drawn from a study of technical replicates of blood from a handful of donors. TCRdb's copy holds only in-frame clones and misses some; the assay was immunoSEQ multiplex PCR. The sample has about 88,000 clones; around 90% are singletons. CDR1 and CDR2 from the germline V gene are SGHNT and YYREEE (reference sequence). The CDR3 spans 17 residues. V trimming: 0 bases; J trimming: 2 bases; junction bases outside the gene matches: 5. Sequenced input: T cells isolated from PBMCs. The origin of this receptor is a human donor in good health. The chain is built from TRBV5-4 and TRBJ1-4; 9 bases agree with TRBD1. This CDR3 is CASSLDLTGGTNEKLFF. CDR3 nucleotides: TGTGCCAGCAGCTTGGACCTAACAGGGGGCACTAATGAAAAACTGTTTTTT. Drawing the rest from reference TRBV5-4 and TRBJ1-4, the complete variable domain is ETGVTQSPTHLIKTRGQQVTLRCSSQSGHNTVSWYQQALGQGPQFIFQYYREEENGRGNFPPRFSGLQFPNYSSELNVNALELDDSALYLCASSLDLTGGTNEKLFFGSGTQLSVL.